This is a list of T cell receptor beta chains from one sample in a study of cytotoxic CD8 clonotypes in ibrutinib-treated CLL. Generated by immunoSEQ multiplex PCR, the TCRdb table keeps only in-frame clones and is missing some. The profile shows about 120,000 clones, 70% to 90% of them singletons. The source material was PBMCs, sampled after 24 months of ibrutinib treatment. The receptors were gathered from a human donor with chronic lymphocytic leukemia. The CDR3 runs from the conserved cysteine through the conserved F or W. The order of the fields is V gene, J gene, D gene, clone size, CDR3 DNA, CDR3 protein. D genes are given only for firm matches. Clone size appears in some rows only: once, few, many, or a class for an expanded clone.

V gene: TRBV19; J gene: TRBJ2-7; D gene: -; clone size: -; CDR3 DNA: TGTGCCAGTAAAGGAGACGAGCAGTACTTC; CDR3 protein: CASKGDEQYF
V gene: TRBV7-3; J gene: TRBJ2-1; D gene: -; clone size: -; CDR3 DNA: TGTGCCAGTCCGGGACTCCCGACGGGTGAGCAGTTCTTC; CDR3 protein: CASPGLPTGEQFF
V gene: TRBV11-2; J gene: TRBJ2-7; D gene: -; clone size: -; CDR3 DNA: TGTGCCAGCAGCTTGTCCGGGGCGCATCTTTACGAGCAGTACTTC; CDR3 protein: CASSLSGAHLYEQYF
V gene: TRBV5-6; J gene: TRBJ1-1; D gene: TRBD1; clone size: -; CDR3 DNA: TGTGCCAGCACTCGACAGGGGGCGTGGGACACTGAAGCTTTCTTT; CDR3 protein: CASTRQGAWDTEAFF
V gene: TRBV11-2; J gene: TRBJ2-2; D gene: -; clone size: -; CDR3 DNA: TGTGCCAGCAGCCCCGAAGAGGGGGGTCTACCGAACACCGGGGAGCTGTTTTTT; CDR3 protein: CASSPEEGGLPNTGELFF
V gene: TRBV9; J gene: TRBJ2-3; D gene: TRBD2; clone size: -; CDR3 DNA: TGTGCCAGCAGCGTAGTTCGGACTAGCTTCGGCACAGATACGCAGTATTTT; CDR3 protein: CASSVVRTSFGTDTQYF
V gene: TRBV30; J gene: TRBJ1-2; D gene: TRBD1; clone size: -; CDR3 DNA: TGTGCCTGGAGTCCCAACCGGGACAGTAACTATGGCTACACCTTC; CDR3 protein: CAWSPNRDSNYGYTF
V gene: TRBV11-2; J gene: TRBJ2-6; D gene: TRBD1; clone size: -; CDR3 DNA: TGTGCCAGCAGCTTAGACCGGACAGGGGCCCACTCTGGGGCCAACGTCCTGACTTTC; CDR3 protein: CASSLDRTGAHSGANVLTF
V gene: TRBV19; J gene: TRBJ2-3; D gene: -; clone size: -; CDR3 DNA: TGTGCCAGTAGGCGGAGGGTTCCTGGCACAGATACGCAGTATTTT; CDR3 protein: CASRRRVPGTDTQYF
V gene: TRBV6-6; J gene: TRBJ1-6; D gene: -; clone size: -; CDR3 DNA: TGTGCCAGCAGTTGGCAGGGGAGTGATTCACCCCTCCACTTT; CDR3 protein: CASSWQGSDSPLHF
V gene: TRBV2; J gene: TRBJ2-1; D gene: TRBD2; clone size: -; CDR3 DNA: TGTGCCAGCATATCCGGCGGGGGGGCCGGGGGTGAGCAGTTCTTC; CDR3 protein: CASISGGGAGGEQFF
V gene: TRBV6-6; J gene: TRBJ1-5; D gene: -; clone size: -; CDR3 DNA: TGTGCCAGCAGGAACCGGAACCAGTACGGTCAGCCCCAGCATTTT; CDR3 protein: CASRNRNQYGQPQHF
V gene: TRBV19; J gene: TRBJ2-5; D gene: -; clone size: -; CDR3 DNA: TGTGCCAGTAGTATTCCCAGTGCGGTGGAGACCCAGTACTTC; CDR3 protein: CASSIPSAVETQYF
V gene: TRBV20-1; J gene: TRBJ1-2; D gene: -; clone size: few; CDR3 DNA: TGCGGGAGACCAAGAGACTATGGCTACACCTTC; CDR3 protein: CGRPRDYGYTF
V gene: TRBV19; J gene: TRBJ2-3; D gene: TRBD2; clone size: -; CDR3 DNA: TGTGCCATTGGGGCTAGCGGGGGAAAAACAGATACGCAGTATTTT; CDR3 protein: CAIGASGGKTDTQYF
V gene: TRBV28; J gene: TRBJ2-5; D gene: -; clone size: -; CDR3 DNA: TGTGCCAGCAGTTTGCCGGGACTCGCCATAGAGACCCAGTACTTC; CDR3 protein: CASSLPGLAIETQYF
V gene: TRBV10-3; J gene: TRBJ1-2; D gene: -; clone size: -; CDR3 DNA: TGTGCCATCAGTGACCGGACTCCTACGAACTATGGCTACACCTTC; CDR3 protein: CAISDRTPTNYGYTF
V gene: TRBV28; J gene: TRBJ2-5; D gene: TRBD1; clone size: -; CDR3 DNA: TGTGCCAGCCGCCTCGAACAGGGGTGGCAAGAGACCCAGTACTTC; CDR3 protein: CASRLEQGWQETQYF
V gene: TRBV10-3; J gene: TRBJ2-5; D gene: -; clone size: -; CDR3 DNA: TGTGCCATCAGTACAGGGCAGGGCCAAGAGACCCAGTACTTC; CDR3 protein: CAISTGQGQETQYF
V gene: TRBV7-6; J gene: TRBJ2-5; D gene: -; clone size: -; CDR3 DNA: TGTGCCAGCAGCGCTAGTACAGGGAACCAAGAGACCCAGTACTTC; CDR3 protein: CASSASTGNQETQYF
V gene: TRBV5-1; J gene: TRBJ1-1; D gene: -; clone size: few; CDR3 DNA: TGCGCCAGCAGCGTTCGGGAGCTTCGGGTGAACACTGAAGCTTTCTTT; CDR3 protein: CASSVRELRVNTEAFF
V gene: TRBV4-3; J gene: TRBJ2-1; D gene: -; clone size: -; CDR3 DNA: TGCGCCAGCAGCCGATATCGGACGGGGTTCGTGACCAATGAGCAGTTCTTC; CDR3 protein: CASSRYRTGFVTNEQFF
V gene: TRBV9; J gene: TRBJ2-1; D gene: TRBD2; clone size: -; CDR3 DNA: TGTGCCAGCAGCGCGGGGGGGCCATACAATGAGCAGTTCTTC; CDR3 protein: CASSAGGPYNEQFF
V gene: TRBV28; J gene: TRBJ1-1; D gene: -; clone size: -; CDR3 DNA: TGTGCCAGCAGTTTAGTCGAGGGAACAAACACTGAAGCTTTCTTT; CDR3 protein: CASSLVEGTNTEAFF
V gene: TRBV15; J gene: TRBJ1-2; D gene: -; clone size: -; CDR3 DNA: TGTGCCACCAGCGAGACAGTGAACTATGGCTACACCTTC; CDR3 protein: CATSETVNYGYTF
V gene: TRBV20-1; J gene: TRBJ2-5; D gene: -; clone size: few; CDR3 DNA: TGCAGTGCCGCGGTCCAAGAGACCCAGTACTTC; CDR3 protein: CSAAVQETQYF
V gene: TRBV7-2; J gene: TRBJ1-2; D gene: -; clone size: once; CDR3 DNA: TGTGCCAGCAGCTTAGCGCGTAGACAGCGGGTTGGCTACACCTTC; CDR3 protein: CASSLARRQRVGYTF
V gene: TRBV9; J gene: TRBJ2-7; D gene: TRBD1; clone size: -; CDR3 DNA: TGTGCCAGCAGCCCCCGGGACAGTGCCTACGAGCAGTACTTC; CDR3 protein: CASSPRDSAYEQYF
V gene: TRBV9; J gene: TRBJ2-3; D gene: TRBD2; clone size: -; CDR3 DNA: TGTGCCAGCAGCGTAATAGCGGGGGGAGCGGGCGTTGAAGATACGCAGTATTTT; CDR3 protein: CASSVIAGGAGVEDTQYF
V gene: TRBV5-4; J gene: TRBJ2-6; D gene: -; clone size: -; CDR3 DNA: TGTGCCAGCAGCTTGCCAGGCCTCTCTGGGGCCAACGTCCTGACTTTC; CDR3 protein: CASSLPGLSGANVLTF
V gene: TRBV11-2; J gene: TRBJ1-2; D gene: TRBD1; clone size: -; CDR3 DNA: TGTGCCAGCAGCGGGAGACAGGGGTTTAACTATGGCTACACCTTC; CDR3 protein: CASSGRQGFNYGYTF
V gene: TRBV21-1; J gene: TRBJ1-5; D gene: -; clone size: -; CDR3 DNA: TGTGCCAGCAGCAAAGACAGGGGGCCTCAGCCCCAGCATTTT; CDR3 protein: CASSKDRGPQPQHF
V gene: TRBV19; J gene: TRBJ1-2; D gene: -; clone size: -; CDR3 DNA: TGTGCCAGTAGTATGACAGAGAACTATGGCTACACCTTC; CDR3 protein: CASSMTENYGYTF
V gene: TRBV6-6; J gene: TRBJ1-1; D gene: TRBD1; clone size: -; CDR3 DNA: TGTGCCAGCAGTTACGACAGGGGAGGGACTGAAGCTTTCTTT; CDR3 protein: CASSYDRGGTEAFF
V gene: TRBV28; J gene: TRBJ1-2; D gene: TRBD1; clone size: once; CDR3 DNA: TGTGCCAGCAGGGAAAGACAGGGAATTGGCTACACCTTC; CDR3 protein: CASRERQGIGYTF
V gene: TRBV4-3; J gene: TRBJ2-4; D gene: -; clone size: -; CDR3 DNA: TGCGCCAGCAGCCAAGAAGGTGCAGCAGCCAAAAACATTCAGTACTTC; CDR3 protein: CASSQEGAAAKNIQYF
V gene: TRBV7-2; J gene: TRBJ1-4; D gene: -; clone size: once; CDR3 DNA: TGTGCCAGCAGCTTGGCCTACGGTAATGAAAAACTGTTTTTT; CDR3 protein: CASSLAYGNEKLFF